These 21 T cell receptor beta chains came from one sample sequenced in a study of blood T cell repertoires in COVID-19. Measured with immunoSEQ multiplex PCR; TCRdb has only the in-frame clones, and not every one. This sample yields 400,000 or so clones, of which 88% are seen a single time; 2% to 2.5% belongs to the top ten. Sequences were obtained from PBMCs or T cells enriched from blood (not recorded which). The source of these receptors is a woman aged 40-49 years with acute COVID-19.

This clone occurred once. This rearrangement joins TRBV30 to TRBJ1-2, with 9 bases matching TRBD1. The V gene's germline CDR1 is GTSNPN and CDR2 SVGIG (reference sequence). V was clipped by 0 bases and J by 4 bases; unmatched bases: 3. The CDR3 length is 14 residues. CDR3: CAWSVGTGTYGYTF. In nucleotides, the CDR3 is TGTGCCTGGAGTGTAGGGACAGGGACCTATGGCTACACCTTC.

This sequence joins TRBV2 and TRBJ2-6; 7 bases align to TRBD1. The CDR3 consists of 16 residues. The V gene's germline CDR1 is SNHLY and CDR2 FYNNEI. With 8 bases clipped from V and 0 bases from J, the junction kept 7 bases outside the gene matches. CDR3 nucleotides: TGTGCCAGCTCATTGGGACAGCTCTCTGGGGCCAACGTCCTGACTTTC. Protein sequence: CASSLGQLSGANVLTF.

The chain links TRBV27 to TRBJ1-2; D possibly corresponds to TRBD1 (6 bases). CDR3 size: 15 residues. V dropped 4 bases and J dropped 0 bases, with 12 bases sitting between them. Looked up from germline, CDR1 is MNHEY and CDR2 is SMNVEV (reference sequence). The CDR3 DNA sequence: TGTGCCAGCAGTTCCCTGGACAGAGCTAACTATGGCTACACCTTC. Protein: CASSSLDRANYGYTF.

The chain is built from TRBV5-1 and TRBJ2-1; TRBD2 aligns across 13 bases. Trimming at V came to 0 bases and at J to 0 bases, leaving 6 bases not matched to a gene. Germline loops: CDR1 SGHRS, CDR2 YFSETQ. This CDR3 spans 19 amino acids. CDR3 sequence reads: CASSLVVLAGGPSYNEQFF. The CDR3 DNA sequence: TGCGCCAGCAGCTTGGTGGTACTAGCGGGGGGGCCCTCCTACAATGAGCAGTTCTTC.

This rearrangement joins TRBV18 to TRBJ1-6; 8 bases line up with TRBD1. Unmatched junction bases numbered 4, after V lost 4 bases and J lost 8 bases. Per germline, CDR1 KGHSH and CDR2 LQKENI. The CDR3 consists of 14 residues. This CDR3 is CASSLRDRYSPLHF. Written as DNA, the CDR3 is TGTGCCAGCTCACTCCGGGACAGGTATTCACCCCTCCACTTT.

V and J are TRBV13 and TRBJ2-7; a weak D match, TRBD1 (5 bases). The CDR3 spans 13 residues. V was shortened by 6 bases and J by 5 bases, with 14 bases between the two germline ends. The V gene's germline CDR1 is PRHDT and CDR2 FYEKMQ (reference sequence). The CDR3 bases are TGTGCCAGCAGACTCTCAGGGATCCACGAGCAGTACTTC. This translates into CASRLSGIHEQYF. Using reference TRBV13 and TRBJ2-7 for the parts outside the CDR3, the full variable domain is AAGVIQSPRHLIKEKRETATLKCYPIPRHDTVYWYQQGPGQDPQFLISFYEKMQSDKGSIPDRFSAQQFSDYHSELNMSSLELGDSALYFCASRLSGIHEQYFGPGTRLTVT.

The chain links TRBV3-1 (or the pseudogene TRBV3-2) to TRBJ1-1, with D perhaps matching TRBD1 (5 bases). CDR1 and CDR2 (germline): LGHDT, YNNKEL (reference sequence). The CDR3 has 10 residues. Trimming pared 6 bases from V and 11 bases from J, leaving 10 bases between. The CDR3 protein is CASRGQRAFF. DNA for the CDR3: TGTGCCAGCAGGGGGCAGAGGGCTTTCTTT.

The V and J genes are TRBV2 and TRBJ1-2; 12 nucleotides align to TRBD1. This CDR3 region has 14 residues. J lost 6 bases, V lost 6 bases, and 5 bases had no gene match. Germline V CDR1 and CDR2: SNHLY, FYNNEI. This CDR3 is CASRGQGAPDGYTF. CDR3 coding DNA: TGTGCCAGCAGGGGACAGGGGGCGCCGGATGGCTACACCTTC.

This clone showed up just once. CDR3 DNA: TGTGCCAGCAGTTTGACCCCTGGGTCGCGGACTGGAAACACCATATATTTT. This gives the protein CASSLTPGSRTGNTIYF. This chain links TRBV27 with TRBJ1-3; D ambiguous. Per the germline V gene, CDR1 is MNHEY and CDR2 is SMNVEV (reference sequence). Deletions cut 3 bases from V and 2 bases from J, with 17 bases between. CDR3 length: 17 residues.

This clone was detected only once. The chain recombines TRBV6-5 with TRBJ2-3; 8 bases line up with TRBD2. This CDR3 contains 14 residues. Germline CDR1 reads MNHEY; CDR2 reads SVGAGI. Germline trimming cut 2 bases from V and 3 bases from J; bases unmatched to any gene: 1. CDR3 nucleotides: TGTGCCAGCAGTTACCGGGGGGGGACAGATACGCAGTATTTT. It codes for CASSYRGGTDTQYF.

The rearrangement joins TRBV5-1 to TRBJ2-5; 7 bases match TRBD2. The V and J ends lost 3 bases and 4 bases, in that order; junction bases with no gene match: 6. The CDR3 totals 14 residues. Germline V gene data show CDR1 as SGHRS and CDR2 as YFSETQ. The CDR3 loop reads CASSWGGTLETQYF. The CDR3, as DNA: TGCGCCAGCAGCTGGGGGGGGACCTTAGAGACCCAGTACTTC.

CDR3 protein: CASSPLGQTYLTEAFF. In DNA, the CDR3 is TGTGCCAGCAGCCCTCTAGGACAGACTTATCTCACTGAAGCTTTCTTT. This chain joins TRBV11-2 and TRBJ1-1, with D perhaps TRBD1 (6 bases). V was pared by 5 bases and J by 4 bases, with 20 bases between. The CDR3 extends over 16 amino acids. Germline V gene sequence: CDR1 SGHAT, CDR2 FQNNGV.

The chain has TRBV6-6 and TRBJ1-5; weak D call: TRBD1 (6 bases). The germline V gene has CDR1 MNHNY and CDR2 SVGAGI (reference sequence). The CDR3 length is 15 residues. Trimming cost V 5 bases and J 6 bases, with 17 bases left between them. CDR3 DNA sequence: TGTGCCAGCAGTACCAACCGGGGGGCCGGTCAGCCCCAGCATTTT. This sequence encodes CASSTNRGAGQPQHF.

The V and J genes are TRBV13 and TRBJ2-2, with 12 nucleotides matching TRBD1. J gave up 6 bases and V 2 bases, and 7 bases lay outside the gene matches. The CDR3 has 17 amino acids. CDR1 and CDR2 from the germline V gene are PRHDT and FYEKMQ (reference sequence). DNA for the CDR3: TGTGCCAGCAGCTTAATCGCCGGGACAGGGGGCTCCGGGGAGCTGTTTTTT. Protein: CASSLIAGTGGSGELFF.

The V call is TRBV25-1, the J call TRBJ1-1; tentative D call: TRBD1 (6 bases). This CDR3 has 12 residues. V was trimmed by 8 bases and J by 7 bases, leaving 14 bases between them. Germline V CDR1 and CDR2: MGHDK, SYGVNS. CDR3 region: CASGYRAGEAFF. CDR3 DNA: TGTGCCAGCGGTTACAGGGCTGGTGAAGCTTTCTTT.

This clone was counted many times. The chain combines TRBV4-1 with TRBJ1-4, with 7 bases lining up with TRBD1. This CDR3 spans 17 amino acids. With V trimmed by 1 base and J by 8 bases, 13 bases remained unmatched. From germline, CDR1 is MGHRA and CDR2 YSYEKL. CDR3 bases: TGCGCCAGCAGCCAAGGTCCCGGGACAGCCGGCGGGGAAAAACTGTTTTTT. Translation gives CASSQGPGTAGGEKLFF.

CDR3 residues: CASSYSERSYF. The CDR3 region has the DNA TGTGCCAGCAGTTACTCGGAGAGGTCATATTTT. The gene calls are TRBV6-5 and TRBJ1-3; D gene unclear. Trimming took 0 bases from V and 15 from J, leaving 9 bases between them. Germline CDR1 and CDR2: MNHEY and SVGAGI. The CDR3 has 11 amino acids.

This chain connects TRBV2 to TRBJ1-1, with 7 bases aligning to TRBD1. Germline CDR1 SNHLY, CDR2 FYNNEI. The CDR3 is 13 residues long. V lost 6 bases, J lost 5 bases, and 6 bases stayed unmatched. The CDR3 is CASRQGFRTEAFF. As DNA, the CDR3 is TGTGCCAGCAGACAGGGGTTCCGGACTGAAGCTTTCTTT. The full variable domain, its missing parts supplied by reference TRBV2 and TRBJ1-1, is EPEVTQTPSHQVTQMGQEVILRCVPISNHLYFYWYRQILGQKVEFLVSFYNNEISEKSEIFDDQFSVERPDGSNFTLKIRSTKLEDSAMYFCASRQGFRTEAFFGQGTRLTVV.

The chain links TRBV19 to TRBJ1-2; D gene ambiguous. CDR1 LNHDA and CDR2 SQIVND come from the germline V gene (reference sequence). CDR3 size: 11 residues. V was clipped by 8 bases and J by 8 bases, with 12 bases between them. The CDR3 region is CASRGGEGYTF. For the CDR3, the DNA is TGTGCCAGTCGGGGTGGGGAAGGCTACACCTTC.

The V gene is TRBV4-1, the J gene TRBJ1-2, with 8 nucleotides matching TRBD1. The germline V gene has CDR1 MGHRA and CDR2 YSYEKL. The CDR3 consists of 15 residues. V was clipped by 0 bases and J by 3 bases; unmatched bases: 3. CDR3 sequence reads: CASSQEQGGDYGYTF. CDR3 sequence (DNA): TGCGCCAGCAGCCAAGAACAGGGGGGTGACTATGGCTACACCTTC.

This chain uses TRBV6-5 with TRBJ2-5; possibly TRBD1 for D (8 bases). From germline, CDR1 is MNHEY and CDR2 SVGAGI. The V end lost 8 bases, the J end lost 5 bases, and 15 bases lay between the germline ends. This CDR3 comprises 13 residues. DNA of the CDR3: TGTGCCAGCCACAGGGGGGGGACGGAGACCCAGTACTTC. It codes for CASHRGGTETQYF.